Each of the 2 T cell receptor beta chains below was sequenced from the same sample in a study of blood T cells in healthy people across ages. Primed by a sample-barcoded 5' primer and a J-beta primer mix, a second PCR proceeded for 7 to 11 cycles. One entry per CDR3 protein, called by TCRdb with MiXCR from the 5' RACE reads. The sample holds hundreds of thousands of distinct CDR3 sequences, around 50% seen once. Material for sequencing was blood. These receptor sequences come from a man between 40 and 49 years old in good health.

This clonotype has just a few counts. The CDR3 sequence: CSASRGFTSTDTQYF. The CDR3 DNA reads as TGCAGTGCCAGCCGGGGGTTTACTAGCACAGATACGCAGTATTTT. The V call is TRBV20-1, the J call TRBJ2-3; a weak D match, TRBD2 (6 bases). The germline V gene encodes CDR1 DFQATT and CDR2 SNEGSKA (reference sequence). Trimming took 6 bases from V and 0 from J, leaving 16 bases between them. This CDR3 region has 15 residues.

The sample holds a few counts of this clonotype. This sequence joins TRBV9 and TRBJ2-1; D remains ambiguous. Germline-derived CDR1 and CDR2 are SGDLS and YYNGEE. Trimming left V 0 bases short and J 3 bases short, with 13 bases between. The CDR3 contains 16 residues. The CDR3, as DNA: TGTGCCAGCAGCGTAGAGGATGGCCAATTCTACAATGAGCAGTTCTTC. Translated: CASSVEDGQFYNEQFF.